This T cell receptor (beta chain) was profiled in a study of shared clonotypes between healthy human individuals. The table lists this clone with a count of one. Its antigen remains unidentified. The same CDR3 is also encoded by other DNA sequences in this sample. V was pared by 1 base and J by 5 bases, with 4 bases between. This CDR3 has 12 residues. From germline, CDR1 is SEHNR and CDR2 FQNEAQ (reference sequence). None of the donors, who were healthy HIV-negative adults, had recently had acute infections or vaccinations. Naive CD4+ cells were CD45RA-selected; the remaining cells were memory. Study-level points and caveats: Among a few donors, roughly 5% of naive CD4 clonotypes were found in common. In contrast to clonotypes shared by all four donors, non-shared clonotypes had lower generation probabilities.

The data were produced by immunoSEQ multiplex PCR, yet TCRdb's version contains in-frame clones alone and is incomplete. The data show more than 850,000 clones, 75% to 80% seen once. The sample was memory CD4+ T cells from PBMCs. Subset meaning: CD45RA-negative fraction. This receptor was obtained from a man younger than 35 in good health. Some clones in this sample may be carry-over from other donors' samples. This chain joins TRBV7-9 and TRBJ2-3; D not certain. CDR3 coding DNA: TGTGCCAGCAGCTTAGTGGGAGATACGCAGTATTTT. It yields the protein CASSLVGDTQYF. Based on the CDR3 plus reference TRBV7-9 and TRBJ2-3, the full variable domain is DTGVSQNPRHKITKRGQNVTFRCDPISEHNRLYWYRQTLGQGPEFLTYFQNEAQLEKSRLLSDRFSAERPKGSFSTLEIQRTEQGDSAMYLCASSLVGDTQYFGPGTRLTVL.